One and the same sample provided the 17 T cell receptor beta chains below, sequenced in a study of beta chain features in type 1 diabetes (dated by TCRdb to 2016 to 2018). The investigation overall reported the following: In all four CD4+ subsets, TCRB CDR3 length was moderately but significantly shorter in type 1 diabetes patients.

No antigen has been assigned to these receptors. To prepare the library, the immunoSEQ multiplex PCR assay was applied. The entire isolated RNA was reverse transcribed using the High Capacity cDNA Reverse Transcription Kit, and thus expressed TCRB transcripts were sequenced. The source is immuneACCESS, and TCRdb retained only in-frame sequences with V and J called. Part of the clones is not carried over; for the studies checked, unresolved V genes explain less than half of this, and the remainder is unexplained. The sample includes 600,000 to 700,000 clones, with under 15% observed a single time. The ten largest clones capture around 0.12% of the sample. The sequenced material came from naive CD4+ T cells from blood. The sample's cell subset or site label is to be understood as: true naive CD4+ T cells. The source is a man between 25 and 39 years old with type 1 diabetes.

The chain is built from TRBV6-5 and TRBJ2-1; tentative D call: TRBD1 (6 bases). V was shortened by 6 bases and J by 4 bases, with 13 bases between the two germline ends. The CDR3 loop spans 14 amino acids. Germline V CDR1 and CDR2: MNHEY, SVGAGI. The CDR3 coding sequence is TGTGCCAGCAGCCCTGAGGGGGTGTACAATGAGCAGTTCTTC. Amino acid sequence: CASSPEGVYNEQFF.

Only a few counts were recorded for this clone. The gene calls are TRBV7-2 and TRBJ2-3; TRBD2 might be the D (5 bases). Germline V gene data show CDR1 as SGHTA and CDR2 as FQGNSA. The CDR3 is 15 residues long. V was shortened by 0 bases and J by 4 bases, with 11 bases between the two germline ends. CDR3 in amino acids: CASSLAWASSDTQYF. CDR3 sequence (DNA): TGTGCCAGCAGCTTAGCGTGGGCTAGCTCAGATACGCAGTATTTT.

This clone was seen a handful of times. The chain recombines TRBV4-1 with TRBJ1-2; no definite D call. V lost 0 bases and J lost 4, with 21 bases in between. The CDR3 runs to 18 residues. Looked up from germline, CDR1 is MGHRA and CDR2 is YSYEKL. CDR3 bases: TGCGCCAGCAGCCAAGATAAGGCCCCTGGAGTAAGGCCCTATGGCTACACCTTC. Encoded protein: CASSQDKAPGVRPYGYTF.

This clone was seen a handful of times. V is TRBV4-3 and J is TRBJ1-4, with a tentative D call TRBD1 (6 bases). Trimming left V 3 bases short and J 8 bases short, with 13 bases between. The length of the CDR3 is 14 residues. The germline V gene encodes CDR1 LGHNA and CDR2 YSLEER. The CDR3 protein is CASSHPVTGEKLFF. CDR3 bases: TGCGCCAGCAGCCACCCCGTGACAGGCGAAAAACTGTTTTTT.

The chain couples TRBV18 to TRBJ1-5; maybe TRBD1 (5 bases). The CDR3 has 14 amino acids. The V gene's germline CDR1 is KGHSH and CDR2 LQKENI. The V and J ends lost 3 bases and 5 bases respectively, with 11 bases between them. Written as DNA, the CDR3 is TGTGCCAGCTCACCCGTTGGGGCAGATCAGCCCCAGCATTTT. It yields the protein CASSPVGADQPQHF.

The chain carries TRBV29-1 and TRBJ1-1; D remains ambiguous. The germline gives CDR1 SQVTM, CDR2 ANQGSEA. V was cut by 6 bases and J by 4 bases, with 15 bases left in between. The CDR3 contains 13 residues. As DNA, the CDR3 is TGCAGCGTATCGTCCGAGATGGGCACTGAAGCTTTCTTT. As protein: CSVSSEMGTEAFF. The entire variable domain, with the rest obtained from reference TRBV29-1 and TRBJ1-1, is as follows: SAVISQKPSRDICQRGTSLTIQCQVDSQVTMMFWYRQQPGQSLTLIATANQGSEATYESGFVIDKFPISRPNLTFSTLTVSNMSPEDSSIYLCSVSSEMGTEAFFGQGTRLTVV.

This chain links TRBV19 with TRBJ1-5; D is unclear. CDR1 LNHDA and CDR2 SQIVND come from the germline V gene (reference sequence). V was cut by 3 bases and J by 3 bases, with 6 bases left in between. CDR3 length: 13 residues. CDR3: CASSIVNNQPQHF. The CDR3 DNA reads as TGTGCCAGTAGTATTGTGAACAATCAGCCCCAGCATTTT. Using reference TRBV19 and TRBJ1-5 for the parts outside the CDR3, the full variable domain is DGGITQSPKYLFRKEGQNVTLSCEQNLNHDAMYWYRQDPGQGLRLIYYSQIVNDFQKGDIAEGYSVSREKKESFPLTVTSAQKNPTAFYLCASSIVNNQPQHFGDGTRLSIL.

In DNA form, the CDR3 reads TGTGCCAGCAGCCTTCAGACCACCGGGGAGCTGTTTTTT. It encodes CASSLQTTGELFF. The chain employs TRBV4-2 and TRBJ2-2; D gene ambiguous. V gave up 4 bases and J gave up 4 bases, with 7 bases separating them. From germline, CDR1 is LGHNA and CDR2 YNFKEQ. The CDR3 loop spans 13 amino acids.

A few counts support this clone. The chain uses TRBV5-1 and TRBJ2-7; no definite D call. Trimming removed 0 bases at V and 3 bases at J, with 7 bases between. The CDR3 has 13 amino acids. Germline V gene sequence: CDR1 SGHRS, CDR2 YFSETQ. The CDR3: CASSLGTDYEQYF. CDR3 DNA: TGCGCCAGCAGCTTGGGGACGGACTACGAGCAGTACTTC.

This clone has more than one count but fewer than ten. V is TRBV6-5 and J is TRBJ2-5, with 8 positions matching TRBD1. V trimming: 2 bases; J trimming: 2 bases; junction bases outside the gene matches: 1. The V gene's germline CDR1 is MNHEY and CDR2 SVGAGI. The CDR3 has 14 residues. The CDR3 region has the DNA TGTGCCAGCAGTTACCGGGACAGGCAAGAGACCCAGTACTTC. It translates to CASSYRDRQETQYF.

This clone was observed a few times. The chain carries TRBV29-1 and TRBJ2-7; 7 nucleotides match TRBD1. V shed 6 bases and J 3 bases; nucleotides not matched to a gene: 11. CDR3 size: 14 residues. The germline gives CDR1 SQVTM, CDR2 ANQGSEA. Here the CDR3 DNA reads TGCAGCGTAGGGGAACAACAGGGGTTCTACGAGCAGTACTTC. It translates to CSVGEQQGFYEQYF.

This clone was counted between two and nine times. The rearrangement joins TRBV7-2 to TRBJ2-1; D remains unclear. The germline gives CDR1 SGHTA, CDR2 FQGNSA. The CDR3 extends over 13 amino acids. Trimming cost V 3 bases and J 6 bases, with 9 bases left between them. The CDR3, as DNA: TGTGCCAGCAGCTTTTCCAGAATCAATGAGCAGTTCTTC. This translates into CASSFSRINEQFF. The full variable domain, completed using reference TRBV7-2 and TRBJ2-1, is GAGVSQSPSNKVTEKGKDVELRCDPISGHTALYWYRQSLGQGLEFLIYFQGNSAPDKSGLPSDRFSAERTGGSVSTLTIQRTQQEDSAVYLCASSFSRINEQFFGPGTRLTVL.

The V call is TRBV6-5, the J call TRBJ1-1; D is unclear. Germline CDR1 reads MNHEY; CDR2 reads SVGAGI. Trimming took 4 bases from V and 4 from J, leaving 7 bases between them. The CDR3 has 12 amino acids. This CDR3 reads CASSSTSTEAFF. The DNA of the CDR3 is TGTGCCAGCAGTTCCACAAGCACTGAAGCTTTCTTT.

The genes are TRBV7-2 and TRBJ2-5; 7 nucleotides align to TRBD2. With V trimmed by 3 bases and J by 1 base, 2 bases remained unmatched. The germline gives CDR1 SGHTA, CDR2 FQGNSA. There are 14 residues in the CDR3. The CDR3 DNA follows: TGTGCCAGCAGCTTCGCGGGGGTCCAAGAGACCCAGTACTTC. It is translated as CASSFAGVQETQYF.

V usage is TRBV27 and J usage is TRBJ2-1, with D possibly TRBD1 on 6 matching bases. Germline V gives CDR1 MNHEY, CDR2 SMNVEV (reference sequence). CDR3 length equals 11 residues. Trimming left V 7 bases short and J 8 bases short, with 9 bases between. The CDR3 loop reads CASTQGHEQFF. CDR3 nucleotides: TGTGCCAGCACCCAGGGGCATGAGCAGTTCTTC.

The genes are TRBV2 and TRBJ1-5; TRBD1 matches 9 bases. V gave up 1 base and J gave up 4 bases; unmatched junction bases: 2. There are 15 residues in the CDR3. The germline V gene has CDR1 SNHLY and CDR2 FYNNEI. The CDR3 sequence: CASSEETGGNQPQHF. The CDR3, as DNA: TGTGCCAGCAGTGAAGAGACAGGGGGAAATCAGCCCCAGCATTTT.

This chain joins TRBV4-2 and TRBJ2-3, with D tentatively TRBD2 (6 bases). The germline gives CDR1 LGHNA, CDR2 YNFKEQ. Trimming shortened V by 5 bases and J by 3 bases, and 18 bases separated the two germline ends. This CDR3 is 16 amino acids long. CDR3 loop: CASSWGTGAGTDTQYF. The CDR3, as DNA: TGTGCCAGCAGCTGGGGTACGGGAGCAGGGACAGATACGCAGTATTTT.